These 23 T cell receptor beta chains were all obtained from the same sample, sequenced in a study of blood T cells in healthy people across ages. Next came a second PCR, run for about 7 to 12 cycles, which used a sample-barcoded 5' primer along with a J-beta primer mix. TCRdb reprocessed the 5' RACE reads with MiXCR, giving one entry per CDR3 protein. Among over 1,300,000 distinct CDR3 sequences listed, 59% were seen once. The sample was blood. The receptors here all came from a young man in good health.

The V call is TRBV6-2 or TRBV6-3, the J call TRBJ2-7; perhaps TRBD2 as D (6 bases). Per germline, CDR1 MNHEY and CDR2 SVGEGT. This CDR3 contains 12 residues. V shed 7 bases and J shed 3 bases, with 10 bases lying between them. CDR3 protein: CASTEGFYEQYF. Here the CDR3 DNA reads TGTGCCAGCACGGAGGGGTTCTACGAGCAGTACTTC.

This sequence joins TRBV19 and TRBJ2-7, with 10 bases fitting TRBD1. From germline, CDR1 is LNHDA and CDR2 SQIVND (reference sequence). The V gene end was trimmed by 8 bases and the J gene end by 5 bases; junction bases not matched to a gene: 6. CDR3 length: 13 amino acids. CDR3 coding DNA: TGTGCCAGTGCATCGGGACAGGGGAACGAGCAGTACTTC. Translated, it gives CASASGQGNEQYF.

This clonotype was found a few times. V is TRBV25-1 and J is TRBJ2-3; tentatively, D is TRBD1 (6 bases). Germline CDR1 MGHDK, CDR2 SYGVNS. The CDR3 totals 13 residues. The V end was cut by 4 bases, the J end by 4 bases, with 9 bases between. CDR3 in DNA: TGTGCCAGCAGTGGGACAGTTCCAGATACGCAGTATTTT. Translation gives CASSGTVPDTQYF.

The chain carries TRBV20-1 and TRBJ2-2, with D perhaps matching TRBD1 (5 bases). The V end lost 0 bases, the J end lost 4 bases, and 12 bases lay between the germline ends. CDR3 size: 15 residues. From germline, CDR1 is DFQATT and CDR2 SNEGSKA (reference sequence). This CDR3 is CSARDPSQGTGELFF. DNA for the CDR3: TGCAGTGCTAGAGATCCCTCCCAGGGCACCGGGGAGCTGTTTTTT.

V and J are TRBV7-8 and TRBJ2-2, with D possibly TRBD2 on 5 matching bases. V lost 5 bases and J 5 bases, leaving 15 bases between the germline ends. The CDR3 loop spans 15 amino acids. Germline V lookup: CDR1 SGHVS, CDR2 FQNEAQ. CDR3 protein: CASSPYTGKTGELFF. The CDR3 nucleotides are TGTGCCAGCAGCCCATATACGGGGAAGACCGGGGAGCTGTTTTTT.

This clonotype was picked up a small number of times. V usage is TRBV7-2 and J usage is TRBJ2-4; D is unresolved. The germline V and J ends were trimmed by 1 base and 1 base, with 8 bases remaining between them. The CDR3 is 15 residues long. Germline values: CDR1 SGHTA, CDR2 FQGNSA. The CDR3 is CASSLDPGAKNIQYF. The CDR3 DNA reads TGTGCCAGCAGCTTAGACCCTGGGGCCAAAAACATTCAGTACTTC.

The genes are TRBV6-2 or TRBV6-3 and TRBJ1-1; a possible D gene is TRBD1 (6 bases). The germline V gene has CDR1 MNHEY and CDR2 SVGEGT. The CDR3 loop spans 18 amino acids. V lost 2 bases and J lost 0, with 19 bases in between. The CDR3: CASSYNPRGPAMNTEAFF. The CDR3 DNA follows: TGTGCCAGCAGTTACAACCCCAGGGGCCCTGCCATGAACACTGAAGCTTTCTTT.

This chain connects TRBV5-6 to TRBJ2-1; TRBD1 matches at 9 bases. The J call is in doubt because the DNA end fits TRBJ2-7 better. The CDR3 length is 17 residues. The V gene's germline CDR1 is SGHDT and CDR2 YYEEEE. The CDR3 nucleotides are TGTGCCAGCAGCCGGGGACAGGGTATGACAGCGGTCAATGAGCAGTACTTC. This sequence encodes CASSRGQGMTAVNEQYF.

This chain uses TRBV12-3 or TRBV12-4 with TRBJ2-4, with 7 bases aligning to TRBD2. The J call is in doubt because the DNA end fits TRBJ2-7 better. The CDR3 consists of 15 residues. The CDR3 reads CASSQPSGNSHEQYF. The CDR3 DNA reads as TGTGCCAGCAGTCAACCAAGCGGGAATTCCCACGAGCAGTACTTC.

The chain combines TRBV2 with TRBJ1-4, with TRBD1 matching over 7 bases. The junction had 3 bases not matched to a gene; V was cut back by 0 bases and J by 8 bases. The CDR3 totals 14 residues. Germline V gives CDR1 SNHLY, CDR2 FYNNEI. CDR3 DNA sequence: TGTGCCAGCAGTGAAGCAGGGGGCCGAGAAAAACTGTTTTTT. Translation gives CASSEAGGREKLFF. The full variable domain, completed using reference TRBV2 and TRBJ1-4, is EPEVTQTPSHQVTQMGQEVILRCVPISNHLYFYWYRQILGQKVEFLVSFYNNEISEKSEIFDDQFSVERPDGSNFTLKIRSTKLEDSAMYFCASSEAGGREKLFFGSGTQLSVL.

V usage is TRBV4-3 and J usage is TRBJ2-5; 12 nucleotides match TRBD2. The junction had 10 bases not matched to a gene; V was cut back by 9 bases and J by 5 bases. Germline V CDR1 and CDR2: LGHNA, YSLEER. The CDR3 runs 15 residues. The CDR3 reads CASAAGTSGFETQYF. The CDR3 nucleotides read TGCGCCAGTGCGGCGGGGACTAGCGGGTTCGAGACCCAGTACTTC.

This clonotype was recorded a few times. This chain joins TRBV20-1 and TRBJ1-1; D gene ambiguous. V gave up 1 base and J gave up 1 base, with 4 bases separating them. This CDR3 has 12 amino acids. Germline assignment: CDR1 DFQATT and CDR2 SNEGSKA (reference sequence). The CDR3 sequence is CSARGRNTEAFF. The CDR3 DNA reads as TGCAGTGCTAGAGGCAGGAACACTGAAGCTTTCTTT.

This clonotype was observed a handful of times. This CDR3 reads CSARDGTEQETQYF. For the CDR3, the DNA is TGCAGTGCTAGAGATGGGACCGAGCAAGAGACCCAGTACTTC. This chain links TRBV20-1 with TRBJ2-5, with D possibly being TRBD1 or TRBD2 (5 bases each). This CDR3 comprises 14 residues. Trimming took 0 bases from V and 2 from J, leaving 10 bases between them. Per germline, CDR1 DFQATT and CDR2 SNEGSKA (reference sequence).

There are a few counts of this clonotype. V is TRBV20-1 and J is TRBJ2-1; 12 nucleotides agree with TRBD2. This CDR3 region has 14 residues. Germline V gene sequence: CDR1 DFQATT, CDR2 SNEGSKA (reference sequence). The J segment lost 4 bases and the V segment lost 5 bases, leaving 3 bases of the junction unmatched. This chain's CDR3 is CSAHGLAGYNEQFF. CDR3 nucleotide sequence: TGCAGTGCTCACGGACTAGCGGGATACAATGAGCAGTTCTTC.

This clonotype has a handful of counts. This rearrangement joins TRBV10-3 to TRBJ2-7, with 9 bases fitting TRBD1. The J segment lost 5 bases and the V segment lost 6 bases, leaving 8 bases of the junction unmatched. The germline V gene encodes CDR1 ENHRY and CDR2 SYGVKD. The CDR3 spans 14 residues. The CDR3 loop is CAIRRRDRVNEQYF. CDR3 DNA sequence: TGTGCCATCAGGAGGAGGGACAGGGTGAACGAGCAGTACTTC.

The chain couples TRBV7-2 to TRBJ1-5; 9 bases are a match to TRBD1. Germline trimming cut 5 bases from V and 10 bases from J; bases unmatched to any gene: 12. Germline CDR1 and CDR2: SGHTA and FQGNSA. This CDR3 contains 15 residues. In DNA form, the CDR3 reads TGTGCCAGCAGCCCCGGGACAGGGAATTGGCAACCCCAGCATTTT. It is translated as CASSPGTGNWQPQHF. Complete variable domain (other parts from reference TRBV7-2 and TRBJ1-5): GAGVSQSPSNKVTEKGKDVELRCDPISGHTALYWYRQSLGQGLEFLIYFQGNSAPDKSGLPSDRFSAERTGGSVSTLTIQRTQQEDSAVYLCASSPGTGNWQPQHFGDGTRLSIL.

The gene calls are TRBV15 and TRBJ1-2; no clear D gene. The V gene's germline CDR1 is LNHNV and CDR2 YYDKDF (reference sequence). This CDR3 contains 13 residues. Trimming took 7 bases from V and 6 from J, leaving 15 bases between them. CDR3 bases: TGTGCCACCACTCGCGGGCTTGGGAATGGCTACACCTTC. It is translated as CATTRGLGNGYTF.

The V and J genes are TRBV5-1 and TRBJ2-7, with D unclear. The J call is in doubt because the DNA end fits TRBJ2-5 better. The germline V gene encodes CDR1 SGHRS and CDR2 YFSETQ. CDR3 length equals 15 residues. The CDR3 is CASSLDRSGSETQYF. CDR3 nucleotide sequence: TGCGCCAGCAGCTTGGATCGGTCCGGGTCCGAGACCCAGTACTTC.

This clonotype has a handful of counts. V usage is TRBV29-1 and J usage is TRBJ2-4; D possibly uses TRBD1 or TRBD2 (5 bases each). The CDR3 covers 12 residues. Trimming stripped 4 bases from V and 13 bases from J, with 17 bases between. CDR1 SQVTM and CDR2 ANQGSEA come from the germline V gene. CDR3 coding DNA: TGCAGCGTTGTAGATGAGGGGCTTGGGCAGTACTTC. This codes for CSVVDEGLGQYF.

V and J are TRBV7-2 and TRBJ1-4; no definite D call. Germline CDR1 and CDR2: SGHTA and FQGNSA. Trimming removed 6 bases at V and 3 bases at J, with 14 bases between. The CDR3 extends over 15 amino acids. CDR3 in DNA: TGTGCCAGCAGACGGAACGGATCACCTAATGAAAAACTGTTTTTT. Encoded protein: CASRRNGSPNEKLFF.

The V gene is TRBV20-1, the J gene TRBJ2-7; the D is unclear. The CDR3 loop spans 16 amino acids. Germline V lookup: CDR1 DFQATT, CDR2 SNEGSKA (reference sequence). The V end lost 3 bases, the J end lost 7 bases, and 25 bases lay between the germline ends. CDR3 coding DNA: TGCAGTGCTAGCACCCGCCGCCCCCTGACTTACAATGAGCAGTACTTC. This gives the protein CSASTRRPLTYNEQYF.

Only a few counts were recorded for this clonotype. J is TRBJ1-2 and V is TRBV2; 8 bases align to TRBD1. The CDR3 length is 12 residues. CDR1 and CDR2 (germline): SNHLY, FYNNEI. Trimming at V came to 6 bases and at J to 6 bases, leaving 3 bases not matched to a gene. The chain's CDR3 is CASRADRDGYTF. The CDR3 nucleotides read TGTGCCAGCAGAGCGGACAGGGATGGCTACACCTTC.

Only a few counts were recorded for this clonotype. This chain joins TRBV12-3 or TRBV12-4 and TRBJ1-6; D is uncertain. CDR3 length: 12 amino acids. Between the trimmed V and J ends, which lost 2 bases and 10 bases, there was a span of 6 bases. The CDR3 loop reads CASSLYRSPLHF. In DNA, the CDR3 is TGTGCCAGCAGTTTATATAGATCACCCCTCCACTTT.